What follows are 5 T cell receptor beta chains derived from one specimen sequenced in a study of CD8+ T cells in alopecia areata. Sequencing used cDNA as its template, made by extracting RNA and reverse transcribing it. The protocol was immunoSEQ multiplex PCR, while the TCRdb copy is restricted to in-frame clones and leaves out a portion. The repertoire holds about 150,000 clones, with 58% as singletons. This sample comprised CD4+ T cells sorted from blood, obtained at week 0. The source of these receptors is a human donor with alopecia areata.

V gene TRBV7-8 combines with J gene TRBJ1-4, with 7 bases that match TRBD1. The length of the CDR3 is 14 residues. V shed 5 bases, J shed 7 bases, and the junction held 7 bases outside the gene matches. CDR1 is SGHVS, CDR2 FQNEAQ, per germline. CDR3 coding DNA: TGTGCCAGCAGCGCGAACGACAGGGCTGAAAAACTGTTTTTT. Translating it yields CASSANDRAEKLFF.

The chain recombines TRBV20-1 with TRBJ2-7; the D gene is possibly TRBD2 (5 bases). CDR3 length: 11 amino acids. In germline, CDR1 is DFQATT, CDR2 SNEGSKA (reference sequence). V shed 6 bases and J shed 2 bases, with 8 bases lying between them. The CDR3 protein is CSATGAYEQYF. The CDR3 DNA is TGCAGTGCGACCGGGGCCTACGAGCAGTACTTC.

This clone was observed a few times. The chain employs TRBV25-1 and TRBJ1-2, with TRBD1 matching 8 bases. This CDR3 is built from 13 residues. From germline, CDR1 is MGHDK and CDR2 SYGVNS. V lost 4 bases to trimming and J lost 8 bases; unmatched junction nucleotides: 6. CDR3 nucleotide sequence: TGTGCCAGCAGTGTTCCAGGGGGCAACGGCTACACCTTC. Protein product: CASSVPGGNGYTF.

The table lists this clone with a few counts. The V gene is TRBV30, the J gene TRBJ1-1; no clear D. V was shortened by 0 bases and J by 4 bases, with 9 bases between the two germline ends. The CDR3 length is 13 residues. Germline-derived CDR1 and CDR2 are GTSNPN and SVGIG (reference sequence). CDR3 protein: CAWSVHGTTEAFF. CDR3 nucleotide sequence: TGTGCCTGGAGTGTACACGGAACCACTGAAGCTTTCTTT.

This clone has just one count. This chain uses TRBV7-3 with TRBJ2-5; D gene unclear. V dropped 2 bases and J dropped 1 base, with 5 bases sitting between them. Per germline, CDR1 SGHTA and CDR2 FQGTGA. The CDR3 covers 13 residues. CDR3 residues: CASSLEPQETQYF. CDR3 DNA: TGTGCCAGCAGCTTAGAACCCCAAGAGACCCAGTACTTC. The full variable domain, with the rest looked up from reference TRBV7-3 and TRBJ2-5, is GAGVSQTPSNKVTEKGKYVELRCDPISGHTALYWYRQSLGQGPEFLIYFQGTGAADDSGLPNDRFFAVRPEGSVSTLKIQRTERGDSAVYLCASSLEPQETQYFGPGTRLLVL.